This T cell receptor beta chain was captured in a study of CD8+CD57+ T cells in acquired aplastic anemia. As for the study in general: Recorded DNA amounts for sorted CD4+ and CD8+ cells had an average of approximately 3 ug.

Overall study findings and caveats: Both patients and controls carried the same twenty-nine CD8+ CDR3 sequences.

This clonotype came up many times. Its target is not known. According to the study, genomic DNA was the template for TCR beta VDJ and CDR3 profiling. MiXCR, applied by TCRdb to the reads, yields one record per CDR3 protein. In the table there are about 110,000 distinct CDR3 sequences, around 50% of which are singletons. Germline CDR1 is SNHLY and CDR2 is FYNNEI. The CDR3 extends over 16 amino acids. With 5 bases removed from V and 0 bases from J, the gap between germline ends came to 11 bases. The sequence was obtained from a human donor in good health, serving as a control. The material sequenced was sorted CD4+, CD8+, or CD8+CD57+ T cells (not recorded which) from PBMCs. This chain connects TRBV2 to TRBJ2-6; D is unclear. In nucleotides, the CDR3 is TGTGCCAGCAGTCTCCTTGGTAACTCTGGGGCCAACGTCCTGACTTTC. Protein: CASSLLGNSGANVLTF.